The text below deals with one TCR beta chain. This record comes from a study of control samples from healthy donors and cancer patients. TCRdb's table, derived via immunoSEQ multiplex PCR, lists solely in-frame clones and lacks some. The table lists about 120,000 clones, 89% of them singletons. CDR1 is MNHEY and CDR2 is SMNVEV in the germline V gene (reference sequence). Deletions cut 6 bases from V and 8 bases from J, with 14 bases between. The CDR3 covers 12 residues. The TCR comes from a man aged 50 or older in good health. The J gene is TRBJ2-7, the V gene TRBV27; TRBD1 might be the D (5 bases). Sequencing used blood. CDR3 bases: TGTGCCAGCAGACAAGTAGGGGCCAAGCAGTACTTC. It is translated as CASRQVGAKQYF.